A single T cell receptor (beta chain) is shown here with its context. The target antigen is unknown. The data belong to a study of post-analysis software for immune sequencing data. Study overall: In terms of disease course, relapsing-remitting, secondary progressive and progressive-relapsing multiple sclerosis were included.

Study-level points and caveats: Strong co-clustering by F measure was evident for samples that had been prepared in the same batch. Higher frequency in patients than in controls was seen for roughly five TRBV segments, with TRBV5-6, TRBV5-1 and TRBV20-1 among them.

Unique molecular identifiers were built into the TCR beta cDNA libraries. Starting from around 0.96 to 9.9 million T cells, the study yielded about 540,000 cDNA molecules. TCRdb processed the PCR reads anew with MiXCR; each CDR3 protein has one entry. The sample includes roughly 180,000 distinct CDR3 sequences, about 32% of them seen just once. This CDR3 region has 17 residues. With 1 base removed from V and 0 bases from J, the gap between germline ends came to 16 bases. Germline V gives CDR1 SGHVS, CDR2 FQNEAQ. This chain uses TRBV7-8 with TRBJ2-7; D unresolved. This TCR derives from a girl between 5 and 17 years old with multiple sclerosis. The source material was blood. CDR3 in DNA: TGTGCCAGCAGCTTAGGGTTGCGGTTGGAAAGCTCCTACGAGCAGTACTTC. Its translation is CASSLGLRLESSYEQYF.